The T cell receptor (beta chain) under discussion was sequenced for a study of regulatory T cells in long-lasting Graves disease. Relying on iRepertoire HTBI primers and Arm-PCR of CDR3 regions, the team built TCR beta libraries. Using its own MiXCR run on the multiplex PCR reads, TCRdb lists one record per CDR3 protein. Of 400,000 to 550,000 distinct CDR3 sequences in the sample, 15% to 20% were seen once. The CDR3 runs to 14 residues. With 3 bases removed from V and 0 bases from J, the gap between germline ends came to 11 bases. From germline, CDR1 is DFQATT and CDR2 SNEGSKA (reference sequence). Described time point: newly diagnosed GD, antithyroid drugs for less than 3 months. PBMC-derived RNA was used for the TCR library. This clonotype was seen many times. These data are also associated with another study on T cells in Graves' hyperthyroidism and ophthalmopathy. That paper notes: The model anticipated ophthalmopathy a median approximately 6.5 months pre-onset.

The source material was peripheral blood mononuclear cells (PBMCs), sampled at new diagnosis, from a patient treated with antithyroid drugs. This receptor was obtained from a woman aged 25 to 39 with Graves disease. The chain has TRBV20-1 and TRBJ1-2, with D maybe TRBD1 (6 bases). The DNA for the CDR3 is TGCAGTGCTAGTGGGGGCAGTACTAACTATGGCTACACCTTC. Translation gives CSASGGSTNYGYTF.